These T cell receptor beta chains were read from a single sample in a study of T cell responses to AZD1222 COVID-19 vaccine. Using immunoSEQ multiplex PCR, the repertoire was profiled, and TCRdb retains in-frame clones only, with some absent. The table shows 100,000 or so clones, with around 87% occurring only once. Here the sequenced sample was peripheral blood, taken on day 0 of AZD1222 vaccination. These receptors all come from an adult in good health. The CDR3 runs from the conserved cysteine through the conserved F or W. The order of the fields is V gene, D gene, J gene, clone size, CDR3 protein, CDR3 DNA. A D gene is named only where the DNA matches it firmly. Size tells how often a clone was seen (once, few, many) or the class of an expanded clone, and some rows leave it out.

>TRBV6-1|TRBD2|TRBJ2-7|NA
CASSEVPAGAREQYF
TGTGCCAGCAGTGAAGTGCCAGCGGGGGCGAGGGAGCAGTACTTC
>TRBV19|TRBD2|TRBJ2-1|NA
CASSYLAGPYNEQFF
TGTGCCAGTAGTTACCTAGCGGGACCCTACAATGAGCAGTTCTTC
>TRBV5-1|TRBD2|TRBJ2-1|NA
CASSLNGLAGWEQFF
TGCGCCAGCAGCTTGAACGGACTAGCGGGATGGGAGCAGTTCTTC
>TRBV29-1|TRBD2|TRBJ2-7|NA
CSVEAPGGLGAYEQYF
TGCAGCGTTGAAGCCCCTGGCGGACTAGGGGCCTACGAGCAGTACTTC
>TRBV29-1|TRBD1|TRBJ2-7|NA
CSATGQGRVNEQYF
TGCAGCGCCACGGGACAGGGAAGAGTCAACGAGCAGTACTTC
>TRBV24-1|NA|TRBJ1-2|NA
CATSDLPGNGYTF
TGTGCCACCAGTGATTTGCCAGGGAATGGCTACACCTTC
>TRBV5-4|NA|TRBJ1-4|NA
CASSPGGVGEKLFF
TGTGCCAGCAGCCCTGGTGGGGTGGGGGAAAAACTGTTTTTT
>TRBV6-6|NA|TRBJ2-7|NA
CASSYSSVTYEQYF
TGTGCCAGCAGTTACTCGTCGGTAACCTACGAGCAGTACTTC
>TRBV5-1|NA|TRBJ1-2|NA
CASSLDWGDYGYTF
TGCGCCAGCAGCTTGGACTGGGGCGACTATGGCTACACCTTC
>TRBV27|TRBD2|TRBJ2-7|NA
CASSSLADGTYEQYF
TGTGCCAGCAGTAGTCTAGCGGATGGAACCTACGAGCAGTACTTC
>TRBV18|TRBD1|TRBJ2-7|NA
CASSPRDSLREQYF
TGTGCCAGCTCGCCCCGGGACAGCCTACGAGAGCAGTACTTC
>TRBV7-2|NA|TRBJ1-1|NA
CASSRGGVLSEAFF
TGTGCCAGCAGTCGAGGTGGGGTCCTGTCTGAAGCTTTCTTT
>TRBV15|NA|TRBJ2-3|NA
CATSRGGRNTDTQYF
TGTGCCACCAGCAGAGGTGGCAGGAACACAGATACGCAGTATTTT
>TRBV2|NA|TRBJ1-4|NA
CASRESHRTINEKLFF
TGTGCCAGCAGGGAAAGTCACCGAACAATTAATGAAAAACTGTTTTTT
>TRBV10-3|NA|TRBJ2-5|NA
CAISGGIAAQYF
TGTGCCATCAGTGGAGGTATCGCGGCCCAGTACTTC
>TRBV7-2|TRBD1|TRBJ2-1|NA
CASSLVTGGRLNEQFF
TGTGCCAGCAGCTTAGTGACAGGGGGCCGTCTAAATGAGCAGTTCTTC
>TRBV28|TRBD1|TRBJ2-5|NA
CASSSTGGQETQYF
TGTGCCAGCAGTTCAACAGGGGGCCAAGAGACCCAGTACTTC
>TRBV24-1|NA|TRBJ1-3|NA
CATSDYRGNTIYF
TGTGCCACCAGTGACTACCGTGGAAACACCATATATTTT
>TRBV24-1|TRBD2|TRBJ2-1|NA
CATSDLHRTSGSSYNEQFF
TGTGCCACCAGTGATTTGCACCGGACTAGCGGGAGCTCCTACAATGAGCAGTTCTTC
>TRBV30|NA|TRBJ1-6|NA
CAWSRGQGNNSPLHF
TGTGCCTGGAGTAGGGGTCAGGGCAATAATTCACCCCTCCACTTT
>TRBV29-1|TRBD2|TRBJ2-2|NA
CSVEGTSGYTGELFF
TGCAGCGTTGAAGGGACTAGCGGTTACACCGGGGAGCTGTTTTTT
>TRBV28|TRBD1|TRBJ1-5|once
CASSLRDSYQPQHF
TGTGCCAGCAGTCTCCGGGACAGTTATCAGCCCCAGCATTTT
>TRBV5-6|TRBD1|TRBJ2-7|NA
CASSSIGTGYYEQYF
TGTGCCAGCAGCTCTATAGGGACAGGGTACTACGAGCAGTACTTC
>TRBV6-5|NA|TRBJ1-1|NA
CASSYSRLNTEAFF
TGTGCCAGCAGTTACTCACGGCTGAACACTGAAGCTTTCTTT
>TRBV27|TRBD1|TRBJ1-6|NA
CASSLVGQGNSPLHF
TGTGCCAGCAGTTTAGTTGGACAGGGAAATTCACCCCTCCACTTT
>TRBV5-6|TRBD1|TRBJ2-6|NA
CASSKRTGTPNGANVLTF
TGTGCCAGCAGCAAACGGACAGGGACCCCAAATGGGGCCAACGTCCTGACTTTC
>TRBV5-5|NA|TRBJ1-1|NA
CASSLGRLSPMGAFF
TGTGCCAGCAGCCTAGGACGGCTTTCACCGATGGGAGCTTTCTTT
>TRBV19|TRBD2|TRBJ2-7|medium-sized
CASSGGVTLEQYF
TGTGCCAGTAGTGGGGGGGTGACCCTCGAGCAGTACTTC
>TRBV24-1|NA|TRBJ2-3|few
CATSDLRLAGRSSSTDTQYF
TGTGCCACCAGTGATTTGCGTCTAGCCGGGAGATCAAGTAGCACAGATACGCAGTATTTT
>TRBV7-2|NA|TRBJ1-1|NA
CASSLGRGDTEAFF
TGTGCCAGCAGCTTAGGTCGTGGGGACACTGAAGCTTTCTTT
>TRBV9|TRBD1|TRBJ1-2|few
CASSPRTGAASGYTF
TGTGCCAGCAGCCCACGGACAGGGGCGGCTTCGGGCTACACCTTC
>TRBV10-3|NA|TRBJ1-1|NA
CAISGTGGDTEAFF
TGTGCCATCAGTGGCACTGGGGGGGACACTGAAGCTTTCTTT
>TRBV7-8|NA|TRBJ1-2|NA
CASSPRDQPNYGYTF
TGTGCCAGCAGCCCTCGGGACCAACCAAACTATGGCTACACCTTC
>TRBV7-2|NA|TRBJ2-5|NA
CASSNQGGQETQYF
TGTGCCAGCAGCAACCAGGGAGGCCAAGAGACCCAGTACTTC
>TRBV15|NA|TRBJ1-6|once
CATSRTSRPLHF
TGTGCCACCAGCAGAACATCCCGGCCCCTCCACTTT
>TRBV14|NA|TRBJ1-2|NA
CASSRGGQGDRYGYTF
TGTGCCAGCAGCCGGGGGGGACAAGGGGACCGGTATGGCTACACCTTC
>TRBV19|NA|TRBJ2-7|NA
CASSIEDRSSYEQYF
TGTGCCAGTAGTATAGAGGATCGTAGCTCCTACGAGCAGTACTTC
>TRBV28|TRBD1|TRBJ1-2|NA
CASTRQGNGYTF
TGTGCCAGCACCCGACAGGGGAATGGCTACACCTTC
>TRBV5-6|NA|TRBJ1-4|NA
CASTEAWRGEKLFF
TGTGCCAGCACAGAGGCCTGGCGGGGTGAAAAACTGTTTTTT
>TRBV20-1|NA|TRBJ1-2|NA
CSASQSGRKSYGYTF
TGCAGTGCTAGTCAGTCAGGGAGGAAAAGCTATGGCTACACCTTC
>TRBV6-5|NA|TRBJ2-7|NA
CASRGTGPSKQYF
TGTGCCAGCAGGGGGACCGGACCTTCTAAGCAGTACTTC
>TRBV10-3|NA|TRBJ1-6|NA
CAISESQVYSPLHF
TGTGCCATCAGTGAGTCCCAGGTATATTCACCCCTCCACTTT
>TRBV5-1|NA|TRBJ2-3|NA
CASSLAGPTDTQYF
TGCGCCAGCAGCTTGGCGGGACCCACAGATACGCAGTATTTT
>TRBV6-5|NA|TRBJ2-7|NA
CAPPGSPAYEQYF
TGTGCCCCCCCAGGTAGTCCGGCTTACGAGCAGTACTTC
>TRBV7-2|TRBD2|TRBJ2-3|NA
CASSLLAGGTDTQYF
TGTGCCAGCAGCTTACTAGCGGGGGGCACAGATACGCAGTATTTT
>TRBV11-2|NA|TRBJ1-6|NA
CASSRGSPLHF
TGTGCCAGCAGCAGGGGGTCACCCCTCCACTTT
>TRBV19|NA|TRBJ1-2|NA
CASSQDLENYGYTF
TGTGCCAGTAGTCAAGACTTGGAGAACTATGGCTACACCTTC
>TRBV5-6|NA|TRBJ1-3|NA
CASSLWAMASGNTIYF
TGTGCCAGCAGCTTGTGGGCTATGGCCTCTGGAAACACCATATATTTT
>TRBV3-1/TRBV3-2|NA|TRBJ2-1|NA
CASSFLTSNEQFF
TGTGCCAGCAGCTTTTTGACTAGCAATGAGCAGTTCTTC
>TRBV28|NA|TRBJ2-1|NA
CASSPPDPHNEQFF
TGTGCCAGCAGTCCCCCGGACCCTCACAATGAGCAGTTCTTC
>TRBV4-2|NA|TRBJ1-1|NA
CASSQKAGAFDTEAFF
TGTGCCAGCAGCCAAAAGGCAGGCGCCTTCGACACTGAAGCTTTCTTT
>TRBV29-1|NA|TRBJ1-5|NA
CSVEAGRDQPQHF
TGCAGCGTTGAGGCAGGGCGGGATCAGCCCCAGCATTTT
>TRBV24-1|TRBD1|TRBJ2-7|NA
CATSDWGGTGRTYEQYF
TGTGCCACCAGTGATTGGGGAGGGACAGGGAGAACCTACGAGCAGTACTTC
>TRBV5-1|NA|TRBJ2-5|NA
CASSLAPAGAEETQYF
TGCGCCAGCAGCTTGGCCCCCGCGGGGGCGGAAGAGACCCAGTACTTC
>TRBV28|NA|TRBJ1-1|few
CACAGARTEAFF
TGTGCCTGCGCGGGGGCGAGAACTGAAGCTTTCTTT